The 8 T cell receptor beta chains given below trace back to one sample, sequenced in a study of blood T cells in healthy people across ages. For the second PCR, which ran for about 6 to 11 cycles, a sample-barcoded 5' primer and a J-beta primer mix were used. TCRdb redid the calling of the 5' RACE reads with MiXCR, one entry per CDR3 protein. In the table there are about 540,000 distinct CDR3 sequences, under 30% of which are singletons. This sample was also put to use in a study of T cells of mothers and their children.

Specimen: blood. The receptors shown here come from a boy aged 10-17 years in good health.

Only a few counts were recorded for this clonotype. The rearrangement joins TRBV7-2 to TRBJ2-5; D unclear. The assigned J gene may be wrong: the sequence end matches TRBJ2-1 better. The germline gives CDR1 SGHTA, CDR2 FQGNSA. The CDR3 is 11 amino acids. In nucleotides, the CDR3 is TGTGCCAGCAGGTCGAATAGTGAGCAGTTCTTC. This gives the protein CASRSNSEQFF.

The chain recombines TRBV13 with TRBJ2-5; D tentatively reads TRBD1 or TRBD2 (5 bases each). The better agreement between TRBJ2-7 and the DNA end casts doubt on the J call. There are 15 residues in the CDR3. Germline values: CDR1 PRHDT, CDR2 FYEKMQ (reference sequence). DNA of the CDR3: TGTGCCAGCAGCTTAGGGGGGGACGGCTCCTACGAGCAGTACTTC. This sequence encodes CASSLGGDGSYEQYF.

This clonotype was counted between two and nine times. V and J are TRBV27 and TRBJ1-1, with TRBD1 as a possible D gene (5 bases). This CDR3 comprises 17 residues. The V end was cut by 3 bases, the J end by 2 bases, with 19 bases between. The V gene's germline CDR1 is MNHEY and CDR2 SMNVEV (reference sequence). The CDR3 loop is CASSFRAGRLVNTEAFF. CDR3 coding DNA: TGTGCCAGCAGTTTCAGGGCAGGGAGGTTGGTCAACACTGAAGCTTTCTTT.

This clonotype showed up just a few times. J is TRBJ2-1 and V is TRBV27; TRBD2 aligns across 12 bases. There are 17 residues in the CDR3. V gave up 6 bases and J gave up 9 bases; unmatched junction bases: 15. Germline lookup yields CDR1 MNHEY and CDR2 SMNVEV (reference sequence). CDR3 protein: CASSSITSGRMNGEQFF. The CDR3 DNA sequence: TGTGCCAGCAGCTCGATAACTAGCGGGAGGATGAACGGTGAGCAGTTCTTC.

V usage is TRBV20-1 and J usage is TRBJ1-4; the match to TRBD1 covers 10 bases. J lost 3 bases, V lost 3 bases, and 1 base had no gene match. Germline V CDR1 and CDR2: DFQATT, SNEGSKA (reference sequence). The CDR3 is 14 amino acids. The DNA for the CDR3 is TGCAGTGCTAGCGGGACAGGGGCTAATGAAAAACTGTTTTTT. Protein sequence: CSASGTGANEKLFF.

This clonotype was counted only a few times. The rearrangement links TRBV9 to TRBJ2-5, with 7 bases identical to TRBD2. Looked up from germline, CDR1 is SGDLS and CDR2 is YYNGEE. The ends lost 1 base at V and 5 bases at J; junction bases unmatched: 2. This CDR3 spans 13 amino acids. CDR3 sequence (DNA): TGTGCCAGCAGCGTACTAGCGGATGAGACCCAGTACTTC. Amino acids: CASSVLADETQYF. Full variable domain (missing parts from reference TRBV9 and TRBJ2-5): DSGVTQTPKHLITATGQRVTLRCSPRSGDLSVYWYQQSLDQGLQFLIQYYNGEERAKGNILERFSAQQFPDLHSELNLSSLELGDSALYFCASSVLADETQYFGPGTRLLVL.

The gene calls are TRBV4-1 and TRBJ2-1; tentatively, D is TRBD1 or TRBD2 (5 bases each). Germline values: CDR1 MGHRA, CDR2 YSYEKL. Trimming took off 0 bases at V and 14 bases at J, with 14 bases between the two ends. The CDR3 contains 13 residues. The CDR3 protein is CASSQDLGTAEFF. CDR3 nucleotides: TGCGCCAGCAGCCAAGATTTGGGGACCGCAGAGTTCTTC.

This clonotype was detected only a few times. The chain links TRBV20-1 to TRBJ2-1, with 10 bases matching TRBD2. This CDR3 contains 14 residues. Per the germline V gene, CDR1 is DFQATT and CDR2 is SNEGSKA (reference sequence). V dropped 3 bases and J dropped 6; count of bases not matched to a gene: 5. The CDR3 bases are TGCAGTGCTAGGCCGAGACTAGCGGGCAATGAGCAGTTCTTC. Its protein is CSARPRLAGNEQFF.